This T cell receptor beta chain was identified in a study of blood T cell repertoires in COVID-19. The overall study: The samples span acute and convalescent COVID-19 from the United States, Italy and Spain.

Deletions cut 7 bases from V and 0 bases from J, with 16 bases between. The CDR3 length is 16 residues. CDR1 LNHDA and CDR2 SQIVND come from the germline V gene (reference sequence). The protocol was immunoSEQ multiplex PCR, while the TCRdb copy is restricted to in-frame clones and leaves out a portion. Of over 300,000 clones listed, 87% are singletons. The V and J genes are TRBV19 and TRBJ1-5, with D perhaps matching TRBD1 (5 bases). This TCR was recovered from a woman in her thirties who had recovered from COVID-19. The sequencing input was PBMCs or T cells enriched from blood (not recorded which). The CDR3 bases are TGTGCCAGTATGATATCGGACATATATAGCAATCAGCCCCAGCATTTT. Translation gives CASMISDIYSNQPQHF.